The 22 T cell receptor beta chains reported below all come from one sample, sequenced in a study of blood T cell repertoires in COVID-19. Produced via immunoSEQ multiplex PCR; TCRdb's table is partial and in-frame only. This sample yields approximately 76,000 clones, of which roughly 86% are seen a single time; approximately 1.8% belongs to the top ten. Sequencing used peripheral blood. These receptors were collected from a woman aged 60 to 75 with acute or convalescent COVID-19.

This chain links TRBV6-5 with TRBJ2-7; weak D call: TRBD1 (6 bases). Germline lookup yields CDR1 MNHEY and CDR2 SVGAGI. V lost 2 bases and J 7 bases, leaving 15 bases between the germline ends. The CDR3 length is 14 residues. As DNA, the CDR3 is TGTGCCAGCAGTTACAGACAGGATTGGGGGGAGCAGTACTTC. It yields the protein CASSYRQDWGEQYF.

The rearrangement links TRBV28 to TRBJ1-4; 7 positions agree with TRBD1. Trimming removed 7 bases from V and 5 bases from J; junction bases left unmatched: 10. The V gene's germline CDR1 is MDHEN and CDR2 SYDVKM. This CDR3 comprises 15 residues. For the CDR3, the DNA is TGTGCCAGCAATGCCCAGGGGGTGGGAAATGAAAAACTGTTTTTT. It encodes CASNAQGVGNEKLFF.

In DNA form, the CDR3 reads TGCGCCAGCAGGTTCGCGGCGGAGGGTGAGCAGTTCTTC. Translating gives CASRFAAEGEQFF. The V call is TRBV5-1, the J call TRBJ2-1; D may be TRBD2 (6 bases). Germline assignment: CDR1 SGHRS and CDR2 YFSETQ. The length of the CDR3 is 13 residues. Trimming removed 5 bases from V and 9 bases from J, with 15 bases in between.

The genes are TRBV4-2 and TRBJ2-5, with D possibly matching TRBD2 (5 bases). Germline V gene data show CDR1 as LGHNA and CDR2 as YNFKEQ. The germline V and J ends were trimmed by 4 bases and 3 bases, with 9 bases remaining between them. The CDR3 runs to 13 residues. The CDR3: CASSLGREETQYF. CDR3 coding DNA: TGTGCCAGCAGCCTAGGGAGAGAAGAGACCCAGTACTTC.

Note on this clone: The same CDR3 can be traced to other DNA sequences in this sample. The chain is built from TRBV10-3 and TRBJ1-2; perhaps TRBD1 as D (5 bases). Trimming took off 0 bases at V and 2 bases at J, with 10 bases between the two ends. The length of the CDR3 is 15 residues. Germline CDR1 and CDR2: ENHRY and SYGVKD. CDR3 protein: CAISESTGGNYGYTF. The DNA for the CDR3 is TGTGCCATCAGTGAGTCGACGGGGGGAAACTATGGCTACACCTTC.

The CDR3 sequence is CASSSGGQETQYF. The CDR3, as DNA: TGTGCCAGCAGCTCCGGGGGGCAAGAGACCCAGTACTTC. The chain combines TRBV11-2 with TRBJ2-5, with 7 bases lining up with TRBD2. Germline CDR1 and CDR2: SGHAT and FQNNGV. The CDR3 covers 13 residues. V lost 4 bases and J lost 2; bases outside the gene matches: 1.

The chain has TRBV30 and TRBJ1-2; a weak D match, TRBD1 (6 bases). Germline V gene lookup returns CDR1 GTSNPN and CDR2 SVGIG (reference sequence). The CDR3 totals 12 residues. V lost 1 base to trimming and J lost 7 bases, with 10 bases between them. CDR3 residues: CAWSAGVGGYTF. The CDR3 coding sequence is TGTGCCTGGAGTGCAGGGGTAGGTGGCTACACCTTC.

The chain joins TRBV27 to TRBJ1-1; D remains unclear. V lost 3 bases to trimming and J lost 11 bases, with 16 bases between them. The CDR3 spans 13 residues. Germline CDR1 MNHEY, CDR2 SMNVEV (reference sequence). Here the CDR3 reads CASSFNSKNRAFF. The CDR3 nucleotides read TGTGCCAGCAGTTTTAACTCAAAAAACCGGGCTTTCTTT.

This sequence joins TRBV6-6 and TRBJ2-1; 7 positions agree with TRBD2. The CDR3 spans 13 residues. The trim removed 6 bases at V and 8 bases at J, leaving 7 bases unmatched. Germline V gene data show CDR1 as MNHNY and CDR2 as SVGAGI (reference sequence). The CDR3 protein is CASRPLGGDEQFF. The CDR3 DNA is TGTGCCAGCAGACCGCTGGGAGGGGATGAGCAGTTCTTC.

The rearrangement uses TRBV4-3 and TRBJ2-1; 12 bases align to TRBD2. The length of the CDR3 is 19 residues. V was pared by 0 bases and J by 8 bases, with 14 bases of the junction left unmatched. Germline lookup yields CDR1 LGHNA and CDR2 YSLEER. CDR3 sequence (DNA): TGCGCCAGCAGCCAAGATTTGGGGGCCCTAGCGGGGGGGCGAGATGAGCAGTTCTTC. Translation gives CASSQDLGALAGGRDEQFF.

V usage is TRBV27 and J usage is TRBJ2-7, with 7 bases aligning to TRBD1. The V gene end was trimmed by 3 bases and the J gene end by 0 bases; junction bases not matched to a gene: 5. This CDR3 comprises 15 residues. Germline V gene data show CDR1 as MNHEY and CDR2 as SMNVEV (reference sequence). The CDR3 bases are TGTGCCAGCAGTTTTACAGGGGACCCCTCCTACGAGCAGTACTTC. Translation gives CASSFTGDPSYEQYF.

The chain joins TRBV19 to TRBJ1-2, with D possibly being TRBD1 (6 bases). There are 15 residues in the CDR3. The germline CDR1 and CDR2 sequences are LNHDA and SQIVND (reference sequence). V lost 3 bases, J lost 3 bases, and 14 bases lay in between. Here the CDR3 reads CASSISNSGDYGYTF. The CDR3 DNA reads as TGTGCCAGTAGTATTTCGAATTCAGGGGACTATGGCTACACCTTC. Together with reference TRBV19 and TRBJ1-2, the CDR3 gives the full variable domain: DGGITQSPKYLFRKEGQNVTLSCEQNLNHDAMYWYRQDPGQGLRLIYYSQIVNDFQKGDIAEGYSVSREKKESFPLTVTSAQKNPTAFYLCASSISNSGDYGYTFGSGTRLTVV.

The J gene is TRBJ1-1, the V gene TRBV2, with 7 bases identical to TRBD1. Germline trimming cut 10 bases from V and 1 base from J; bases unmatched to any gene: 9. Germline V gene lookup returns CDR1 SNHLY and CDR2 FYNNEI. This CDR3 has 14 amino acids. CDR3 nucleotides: TGTGCCACTAGGGGGACAGCCAGGAACACTGAAGCTTTCTTT. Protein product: CATRGTARNTEAFF.

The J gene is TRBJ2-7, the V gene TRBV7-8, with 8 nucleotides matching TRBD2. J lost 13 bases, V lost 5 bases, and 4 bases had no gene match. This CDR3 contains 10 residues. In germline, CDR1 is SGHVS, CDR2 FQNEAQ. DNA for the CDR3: TGTGCCAGCAGCCGACTAGCGATATACTTC. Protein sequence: CASSRLAIYF.

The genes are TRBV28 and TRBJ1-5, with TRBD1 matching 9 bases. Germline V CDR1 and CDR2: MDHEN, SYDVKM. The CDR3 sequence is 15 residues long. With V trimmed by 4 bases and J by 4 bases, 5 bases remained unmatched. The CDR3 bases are TGTGCCAGCAGTTCCGGACAGGGGATAAATCAGCCCCAGCATTTT. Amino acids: CASSSGQGINQPQHF. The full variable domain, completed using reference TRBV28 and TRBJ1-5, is DVKVTQSSRYLVKRTGEKVFLECVQDMDHENMFWYRQDPGLGLRLIYFSYDVKMKEKGDIPEGYSVSREKKERFSLILESASTNQTSMYLCASSSGQGINQPQHFGDGTRLSIL.

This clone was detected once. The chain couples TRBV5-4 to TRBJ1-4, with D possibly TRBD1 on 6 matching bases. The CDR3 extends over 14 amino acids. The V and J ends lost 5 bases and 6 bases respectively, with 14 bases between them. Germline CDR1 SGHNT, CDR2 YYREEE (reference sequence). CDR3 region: CASRSSGGHEKLFF. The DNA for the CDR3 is TGTGCCAGCAGGTCATCTGGGGGCCATGAAAAACTGTTTTTT.

The CDR3 DNA reads as TGTGCCTGGAGTTCTGGCAGGGTAGTGCAGTACTTC. It translates to CAWSSGRVVQYF. The V call is TRBV30, the J call TRBJ2-7, with a possible D match to TRBD1 (5 bases). Trimming removed 2 bases at V and 9 bases at J, with 14 bases between. The CDR3 loop spans 12 amino acids. Germline loops: CDR1 GTSNPN, CDR2 SVGIG (reference sequence).

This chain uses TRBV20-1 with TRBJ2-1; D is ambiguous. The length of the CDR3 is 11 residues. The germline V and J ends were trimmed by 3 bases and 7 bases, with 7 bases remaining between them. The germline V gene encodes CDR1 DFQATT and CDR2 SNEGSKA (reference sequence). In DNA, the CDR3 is TGCAGTGCTAGGGGCCAGAATGAGCAGTTCTTC. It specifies CSARGQNEQFF.

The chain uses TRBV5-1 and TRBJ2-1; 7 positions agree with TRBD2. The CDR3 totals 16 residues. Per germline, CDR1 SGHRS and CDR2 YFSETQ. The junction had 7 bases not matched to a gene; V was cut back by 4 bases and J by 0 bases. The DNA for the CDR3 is TGCGCCAGCAGCGGCGGGGGTGGTGTCTCCTACAATGAGCAGTTCTTC. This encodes CASSGGGGVSYNEQFF.

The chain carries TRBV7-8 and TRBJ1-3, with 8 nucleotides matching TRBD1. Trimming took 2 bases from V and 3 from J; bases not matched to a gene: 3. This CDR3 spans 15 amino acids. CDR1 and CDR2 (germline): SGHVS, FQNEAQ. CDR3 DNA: TGTGCCAGCAGCTTACGGACAGGGTTTGGAAACACCATATATTTT. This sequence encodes CASSLRTGFGNTIYF.

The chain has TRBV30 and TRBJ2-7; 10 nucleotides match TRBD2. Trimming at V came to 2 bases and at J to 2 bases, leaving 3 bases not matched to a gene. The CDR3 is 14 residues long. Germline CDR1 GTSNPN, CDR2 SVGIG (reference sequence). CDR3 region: CAWSLAGDTYEQYF. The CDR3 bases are TGTGCCTGGAGTCTAGCGGGGGACACCTACGAGCAGTACTTC. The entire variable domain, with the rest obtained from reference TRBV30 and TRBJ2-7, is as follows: SQTIHQWPATLVQPVGSPLSLECTVEGTSNPNLYWYRQAAGRGLQLLFYSVGIGQISSEVPQNLSASRPQDRQFILSSKKLLLSDSGFYLCAWSLAGDTYEQYFGPGTRLTVT.

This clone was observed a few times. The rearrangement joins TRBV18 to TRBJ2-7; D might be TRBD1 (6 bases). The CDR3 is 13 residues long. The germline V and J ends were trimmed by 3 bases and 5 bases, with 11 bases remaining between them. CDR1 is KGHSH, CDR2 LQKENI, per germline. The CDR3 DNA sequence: TGTGCCAGCTCACCCCTACAGGGAAACGAGCAGTACTTC. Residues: CASSPLQGNEQYF.